Listed here are 25 T cell receptor beta chains from one sample, sequenced in a study of blood T cell repertoires in COVID-19. TCRdb keeps only in-frame clones here, not all; method: immunoSEQ multiplex PCR. The sample records 250,000 to 300,000 clones, approximately 89% being singletons. The sequenced sample consisted of peripheral blood. These receptors originate from a woman aged 25 to 39 with COVID-19, enrolled during active disease.

This clone was detected only once. J is TRBJ1-1 and V is TRBV7-2; D not certain. Per germline, CDR1 SGHTA and CDR2 FQGNSA. Trimming shortened V by 6 bases and J by 1 base, and 12 bases separated the two germline ends. The CDR3 totals 14 residues. The CDR3 coding sequence is TGTGCCAGCAGTACCCGGGGAGCGAACACTGAAGCTTTCTTT. Residues: CASSTRGANTEAFF.

This clone was observed once. This chain uses TRBV11-2 with TRBJ1-5; D not certain. Germline values: CDR1 SGHAT, CDR2 FQNNGV. Trimming removed 0 bases at V and 3 bases at J, with 9 bases between. This CDR3 region has 15 residues. The CDR3: CASSLDGGLNQPQHF. For the CDR3, the DNA is TGTGCCAGCAGCTTAGATGGCGGTCTCAATCAGCCCCAGCATTTT.

The chain couples TRBV19 to TRBJ2-1, with 9 bases lining up with TRBD2. V gave up 1 base and J gave up 0 bases; unmatched junction bases: 7. The CDR3 is 18 residues long. Germline CDR1 and CDR2: LNHDA and SQIVND (reference sequence). The CDR3 nucleotides read TGTGCCAGTAGTATAGGACTAGCGGACTATTTCTCCTACAATGAGCAGTTCTTC. Translation gives CASSIGLADYFSYNEQFF.

This chain uses TRBV12-3 or TRBV12-4 with TRBJ1-3; D is undetermined. Trimming pared 8 bases from V and 0 bases from J, leaving 8 bases between. The CDR3 is 13 residues long. CDR3 sequence (DNA): TGTGCCAGCGGCCGGGGCTCTGGAAACACCATATATTTT. Translation gives CASGRGSGNTIYF.

This clone was detected only once. The V and J genes are TRBV30 and TRBJ1-2; 9 bases are a match to TRBD1. V lost 5 bases, J lost 4 bases, and 8 bases stayed unmatched. CDR1 and CDR2 (germline): GTSNPN, SVGIG (reference sequence). The CDR3 extends over 14 amino acids. The CDR3 here is CAWSGTGSSYGYTF. The DNA for the CDR3 is TGTGCCTGGTCCGGGACAGGGTCTAGCTATGGCTACACCTTC.

This chain joins TRBV3-1 (or the pseudogene TRBV3-2) and TRBJ2-5; TRBD2 matches at 12 bases. Germline V gives CDR1 LGHDT, CDR2 YNNKEL (reference sequence). This CDR3 has 18 residues. After removal of 0 bases from V and 4 bases from J, the junction contained 9 bases not matched to a gene. CDR3 nucleotide sequence: TGTGCCAGCAGCCAAGAAGAGGCTAGCGGGAGGGCCATAGAGACCCAGTACTTC. As protein: CASSQEEASGRAIETQYF.

This clone was detected only a few times. The chain carries TRBV15 and TRBJ1-1; tentative D call: TRBD1 (6 bases). Germline values: CDR1 LNHNV, CDR2 YYDKDF (reference sequence). CDR3 length: 16 residues. V gave up 2 bases and J gave up 0 bases, with 13 bases separating them. The DNA for the CDR3 is TGTGCCACCAGCAGATTGGACAGCTTTATGAACACTGAAGCTTTCTTT. Translation gives CATSRLDSFMNTEAFF.

This chain connects TRBV20-1 to TRBJ2-7; D is unclear. V was pared by 3 bases and J by 0 bases, with 9 bases between. Per germline, CDR1 DFQATT and CDR2 SNEGSKA (reference sequence). This CDR3 is built from 13 residues. The CDR3 bases are TGCAGTGCTAGTTTGGGCTACTCCTACGAGCAGTACTTC. Its translation: CSASLGYSYEQYF.

The rearrangement uses TRBV28 and TRBJ2-6, with 7 bases aligning to TRBD1. Germline V gives CDR1 MDHEN, CDR2 SYDVKM. Trimming removed 4 bases from V and 0 bases from J; junction bases left unmatched: 6. This CDR3 has 17 amino acids. The CDR3 reads CASSSQGSFSGANVLTF. The DNA of the CDR3 is TGTGCCAGCAGTTCACAGGGGTCTTTCTCTGGGGCCAACGTCCTGACTTTC.

The chain recombines TRBV5-6 with TRBJ1-6; D possibly corresponds to TRBD1 (5 bases). The ends were cut back, 0 bases at V and 3 bases at J, with 10 bases in the middle. The CDR3 totals 16 residues. CDR1 is SGHDT and CDR2 is YYEEEE in the germline V gene. The CDR3 DNA is TGTGCCAGCAGCTTGGTATCGGGGGGCTATAATTCACCCCTCCACTTT. Its protein product is CASSLVSGGYNSPLHF.

The V call is TRBV7-9, the J call TRBJ2-2, with 9 bases lining up with TRBD2. With 5 bases clipped from V and 7 bases from J, the junction kept 8 bases outside the gene matches. CDR3 length: 15 residues. CDR1 is SEHNR and CDR2 is FQNEAQ in the germline V gene (reference sequence). The CDR3 coding sequence is TGTGCCAGCAGCGTCATAGCGGGAGAACTCGGGGAGCTGTTTTTT. This gives the protein CASSVIAGELGELFF.

This clone was recorded only once. The V call is TRBV19, the J call TRBJ2-3; D is unresolved. Trimming removed 5 bases from V and 2 bases from J, with 8 bases in between. There are 13 residues in the CDR3. Per the germline V gene, CDR1 is LNHDA and CDR2 is SQIVND (reference sequence). The CDR3 nucleotides are TGTGCCAGTAGTGCAATACTCACAGATACGCAGTATTTT. It codes for CASSAILTDTQYF.

The rearrangement uses TRBV9 and TRBJ1-5, with 7 bases lining up with TRBD1. V shed 3 bases, J shed 0 bases, and the junction held 3 bases outside the gene matches. Germline CDR1 is SGDLS and CDR2 is YYNGEE. The CDR3 is made up of 15 amino acids. CDR3 region: CASSEGTVSNQPQHF. The DNA for the CDR3 is TGTGCCAGCAGCGAGGGGACAGTTAGCAATCAGCCCCAGCATTTT.

The gene calls are TRBV5-4 and TRBJ2-3, with TRBD1 matching over 8 bases. There are 15 residues in the CDR3. Trimming at V came to 1 base and at J to 2 bases, leaving 3 bases not matched to a gene. Germline values: CDR1 SGHNT, CDR2 YYREEE (reference sequence). CDR3 protein: CASSLRGQATDTQYF. Here the CDR3 DNA reads TGTGCCAGCAGCTTGAGGGGACAGGCCACAGATACGCAGTATTTT.

This clone was recorded once. The chain is built from TRBV2 and TRBJ1-1; tentatively, D is TRBD1 (5 bases). The CDR3 sequence is 17 residues long. The V end was cut by 4 bases, the J end by 5 bases, with 23 bases between. CDR1 is SNHLY and CDR2 is FYNNEI in the germline V gene. The CDR3: CASSVGDASGVGTEAFF. The CDR3 region has the DNA TGTGCCAGCAGTGTGGGGGATGCGAGCGGGGTAGGGACTGAAGCTTTCTTT.

The rearrangement uses TRBV5-1 and TRBJ1-6; a possible D gene is TRBD1 (5 bases). In germline, CDR1 is SGHRS, CDR2 YFSETQ. The V end was cut by 2 bases, the J end by 6 bases, with 18 bases between. The CDR3 has 17 residues. CDR3 sequence: CASSFVGLRQSNSPLHF. Written as DNA, the CDR3 is TGCGCCAGCAGCTTTGTGGGCCTCAGACAGAGTAATTCACCCCTCCACTTT.

The genes are TRBV10-3 and TRBJ2-2; 7 nucleotides align to TRBD2. The junction had 8 bases not matched to a gene; V was cut back by 7 bases and J by 6 bases. CDR1 and CDR2 from the germline V gene are ENHRY and SYGVKD. CDR3 size: 14 residues. CDR3 amino acids: CAITAGEGAGELFF. The CDR3 DNA follows: TGTGCCATCACGGCGGGAGAGGGTGCCGGGGAGCTGTTTTTT.

J is TRBJ2-7 and V is TRBV2, with 9 positions matching TRBD2. J gave up 5 bases and V 4 bases, and 9 bases lay outside the gene matches. The CDR3 extends over 15 amino acids. Germline CDR1 and CDR2: SNHLY and FYNNEI. In nucleotides, the CDR3 is TGTGCCAGCAGTGTTAGCGGGAGCGTTAGCCACGAGCAGTACTTC. Its protein is CASSVSGSVSHEQYF.

This clone has a handful of counts. The chain uses TRBV3-1 (or the pseudogene TRBV3-2) and TRBJ1-2; TRBD1 might be the D (6 bases). V shed 1 base and J shed 1 base, with 7 bases lying between them. Germline V gene sequence: CDR1 LGHDT, CDR2 YNNKEL (reference sequence). CDR3 length: 14 amino acids. The CDR3 reads CASSQADSNYGYTF. The CDR3, as DNA: TGTGCCAGCAGCCAAGCGGACAGTAACTATGGCTACACCTTC.

About this clone: Germline is not matched at one junction end, which may reflect a read error. V gene TRBV3-1 (or the pseudogene TRBV3-2) combines with J gene TRBJ2-7, with 8 nucleotides matching TRBD1. The CDR3 length is 14 residues. In germline, CDR1 is LGHDT, CDR2 YNNKEL (reference sequence). CDR3 bases: TGTGCCAGCAGCCCCGTTCTGACAGGGGCCCGCGTCAACTTC. Protein sequence: CASSPVLTGARVNF.

The CDR3 coding sequence is TGCGCCAGCAGCCAATTAGTAGGCGGGCAAAACACTGAAGCTTTCTTT. This translates into CASSQLVGGQNTEAFF. The chain carries TRBV4-1 and TRBJ1-1; D is unclear. The length of the CDR3 is 16 residues. CDR1 and CDR2 (germline): MGHRA, YSYEKL. Trimming removed 2 bases from V and 2 bases from J, with 15 bases in between.

The chain links TRBV14 to TRBJ2-7; TRBD1 agrees at 7 bases. Per germline, CDR1 SGHDN and CDR2 FVKESK. V shed 6 bases, J shed 1 base, and the junction held 6 bases outside the gene matches. This CDR3 spans 14 amino acids. Written as DNA, the CDR3 is TGTGCCAGCAGGCCGAGACAGGGATCCTACGAGCAGTACTTC. Residues: CASRPRQGSYEQYF.

The DNA of the CDR3 is TGTGCCAGCAGTTTAGGGGGCATGGATGAAAAACTGTTTTTT. Its protein is CASSLGGMDEKLFF. The rearrangement uses TRBV28 and TRBJ1-4; maybe TRBD1 (6 bases). The germline V gene has CDR1 MDHEN and CDR2 SYDVKM. The CDR3 has 14 residues. The V end was cut by 2 bases, the J end by 6 bases, with 10 bases between. Filled out from reference TRBV28 and TRBJ1-4, the complete variable domain reads DVKVTQSSRYLVKRTGEKVFLECVQDMDHENMFWYRQDPGLGLRLIYFSYDVKMKEKGDIPEGYSVSREKKERFSLILESASTNQTSMYLCASSLGGMDEKLFFGSGTQLSVL.

This clone is a singleton in its sample. The chain is built from TRBV5-4 and TRBJ1-2; D is undetermined. CDR1 is SGHNT, CDR2 YYREEE, per germline (reference sequence). Trimming took off 4 bases at V and 5 bases at J, with 18 bases between the two ends. CDR3 length: 15 residues. The CDR3 nucleotides read TGTGCCAGCAGCAGCCGCCGCGGGCCGTGGTATGGCTACACCTTC. It translates to CASSSRRGPWYGYTF.

This chain joins TRBV6-5 and TRBJ1-1; the D gene is possibly TRBD1 (5 bases). V dropped 0 bases and J dropped 1 base, with 9 bases sitting between them. The CDR3 is 15 residues long. From germline, CDR1 is MNHEY and CDR2 SVGAGI. CDR3 region: CASSYSGVSNTEAFF. The DNA for the CDR3 is TGTGCCAGCAGTTACTCAGGGGTTTCGAACACTGAAGCTTTCTTT.